This T cell receptor (beta chain) appears in the sequencing data of a study of radiation and T cells in renal cell carcinoma. Repertoires were generated with immunoSEQ multiplex PCR, while TCRdb's copy carries only in-frame clones and drops some. In the table there are 90,000 to 95,000 clones, over 65% of which are singletons. V was cut by 6 bases and J by 0 bases, with 12 bases left in between. Germline assignment: CDR1 MNHEY and CDR2 SMNVEV (reference sequence). CDR3 length: 15 residues. As to time point: baseline pretreatment blood. Treatment defined: 15 Gy SBRT to primary tumor, nephrectomy 4 weeks later.

The receptor was derived from a man in his sixties with renal cell carcinoma. The V call is TRBV27, the J call TRBJ1-5; the D gene is possibly TRBD1 (5 bases). The material was blood, obtained from a patient whose treatment included radiotherapy and nephrectomy. As DNA, the CDR3 is TGTGCCAGCAGCAACACAGGTTATAGCAATCAGCCCCAGCATTTT. The encoded protein is CASSNTGYSNQPQHF.